This TCR beta chain was sequenced for a study of T-cell memory formation after mild COVID-19. A single record per CDR3 protein comes from TCRdb applying MiXCR to the 5' RACE reads. The data show a few hundred thousand distinct CDR3 sequences, about 17% seen once. Study-wide results and caveats: CD4+ contracting clones were found mainly in CM and EM, and CD8+ ones in EMRA.

The trim removed 5 bases at V and 3 bases at J, leaving 5 bases unmatched. The CDR3 sequence is 13 residues long. Germline V lookup: CDR1 SGHNT, CDR2 YYREEE (reference sequence). As concerns this clonotype: Its target is unknown.

This clonotype was obtained from a man between 18 and 35 years old who had mild COVID-19 (a few samples of this study predate the infection). Cell type and time point are not known. Source material: PBMCs or a T cell subset sorted from them (not recorded which). The chain joins TRBV5-4 to TRBJ2-7, with 7 bases identical to TRBD1. CDR3 sequence (DNA): TGTGCCAGCAGTAAGGGACAGCACTACGAGCAGTACGTC. It is translated as CASSKGQHYEQYV.